The rows below give T cell receptor beta chains drawn from one sample of a study of molecular identifiers for immune sequencing clone quantification. A single record per CDR3 protein comes from TCRdb applying MiXCR to the PCR reads. The repertoire holds fewer than 350,000 distinct CDR3 sequences, with 24% as singletons. The source material was naive CD8+ T cells from blood, with Jurkat cell RNA spiked in. The receptors come from a human donor in good health. Some libraries in this study had Jurkat cell RNA spiked in. Each CDR3 is given with its conserved first and last residue. The D gene is left open where the match is weak. Not all rows give a size; the values are once, few, many and, for expanded clones, a class.

abundance	v_gene	j_gene	d_gene	CDR3nt	CDR3aa
many	TRBV29-1	TRBJ1-2	TRBD1	TGCAGCGTTGAGACTTGGGACAGCCTTAACTATGGCTACACCTTC	CSVETWDSLNYGYTF
.	TRBV27	TRBJ1-2	TRBD1	TGTGCCAGCAGTTTCTCCACCGGGACAGCATTCTATGGCTACACCTTC	CASSFSTGTAFYGYTF
.	TRBV5-3	TRBJ1-3	TRBD1	TGTGCCGGCAGCTTGGGACAGCAACCCTCTGGAAACACCATATATTTT	CAGSLGQQPSGNTIYF
.	TRBV7-9	TRBJ2-6	.	TGTGCCAGCACCTTTAGTCCTAGATCTGGGGCCAACGTCCTGACTTTC	CASTFSPRSGANVLTF
.	TRBV7-9	TRBJ1-1	.	TGTGCCAGCAGCTCCCCCCTGAAAGTGGGTGAAGCTTTCTTT	CASSSPLKVGEAFF
.	TRBV4-3	TRBJ1-2	.	.	CASSQDSGQGFNYGYTF
.	TRBV12-3/TRBV12-4	TRBJ2-7	TRBD1	TGTGCCAGCAGCTCTACAGGGGGTGTTCTCTACGAGCAGTACTTC	CASSSTGGVLYEQYF
few	TRBV12-3/TRBV12-4	TRBJ2-7	.	TGTGCCAGCAGTTTAGGTGTCATCCGGTTAGCCTACGAGCAGTACTTC	CASSLGVIRLAYEQYF
few	TRBV6-2/TRBV6-3	TRBJ2-5	TRBD1	TGTGCCAGCAGAGAACAGGGGAAGGAGACCCAGTACTTC	CASREQGKETQYF
.	TRBV5-4	TRBJ2-7	.	TGTGCCAGCAGCTTGGCCTGGGGGCGGAACGAGCAGTACTTC	CASSLAWGRNEQYF
many	TRBV7-6	TRBJ2-5	TRBD1	TGTGCCAGCAGCTTAGGCCCACAGGGGCTTCAAGAGACCCAGTACTTC	CASSLGPQGLQETQYF
.	TRBV6-5	TRBJ2-3	.	TGTGCCAGCAGTTACGTCGGGGGCACAGATACGCAGTATTTT	CASSYVGGTDTQYF
few	TRBV7-9	TRBJ2-3	.	TGTGCCAGCAGCTCTTCCCTAGGCACAGATACGCAGTATTTT	CASSSSLGTDTQYF
.	TRBV24-1	TRBJ2-3	.	TGTGCCACCAGTGATTCCCACGACCTATGGACAGGGACTAGCACAGATACGCAGTTTTTT	CATSDSHDLWTGTSTDTQFF
few	TRBV7-9	TRBJ2-2	.	TGTGCCAGCAGCCCTGTCCTGACCGGGGAGCTGTTTTTT	CASSPVLTGELFF
many	TRBV12-3/TRBV12-4	TRBJ2-3	TRBD1	TGTGCCAGCAGTTCGACGGGGACAGAGGATACAGATACGCAGTATTTT	CASSSTGTEDTDTQYF
.	TRBV5-1	TRBJ2-7	.	TGCGCCAGCAGCATAATAACAGGGCCGATCTCCTACGAGCAGTACTTC	CASSIITGPISYEQYF
few	TRBV6-2/TRBV6-3	TRBJ2-1	.	TGTGCCAGCAGGAGGGAGGATGAGCAGTTCTTC	CASRREDEQFF
.	TRBV27	TRBJ1-1	.	TGTGCCAGCAGTTTAGTGACACCCTCGGGCACTGAAGCTTTCTTT	CASSLVTPSGTEAFF
.	TRBV19	TRBJ1-2	.	TGTGCCACCTCACCGGGACACACGAACTATGGCTACACCTTC	CATSPGHTNYGYTF
.	TRBV28	TRBJ2-7	TRBD1	TGTGCCAGCAGTGGACGGACAGGGGCCCCTTACGAGCAGTACTTC	CASSGRTGAPYEQYF
many	TRBV7-2	TRBJ2-7	TRBD1	TGTGCCAGCAGCTTGGGGACAGAGTACGAGCAGTACTTC	CASSLGTEYEQYF
many	TRBV11-2	TRBJ2-2	.	TGTGCCAGCGAGGACACCGGGGAGCTGTTTTTT	CASEDTGELFF
few	TRBV7-9	TRBJ1-6	.	TGTGCCAGCAGCTCCGAAGGGGGTGGAGGTGCTTATAATTCACCCCTCCACTTT	CASSSEGGGGAYNSPLHF
many	TRBV2	TRBJ1-1	.	TGTGCCAGCAGTGAAGCGCTTCCGGCAGCCGAAGGAGACACTGAAGCTTTCTTT	CASSEALPAAEGDTEAFF
many	TRBV29-1	TRBJ1-2	.	TGCAGCTTCGGGGGCCGAGACGGCTACACCTTC	CSFGGRDGYTF
.	TRBV20-1	TRBJ2-3	.	TGCAGTGCGATTAACTTAACAGGTACGCAGTATTTT	CSAINLTGTQYF
.	TRBV11-2	TRBJ2-5	.	TGTGCCAGCAGCTTACGCTACGCGATACAAGAGACCCAGTACTTC	CASSLRYAIQETQYF
.	TRBV7-8	TRBJ2-2	.	TGTGCCAGCAGCACGGGGCCCTACACCGGGGAGCTGTTTTTT	CASSTGPYTGELFF
few	TRBV4-3	TRBJ2-3	.	TGCGCCAGCAGTCCTACCGGGGGCGCCGGAGATACGCAGTATTTT	CASSPTGGAGDTQYF
.	TRBV14	TRBJ2-3	TRBD2	TGTGCCAGCAGCCAAGAGGGGGGACTAGCGGCTAGCACAGATACGCAGTATTTT	CASSQEGGLAASTDTQYF